This TCR beta chain was obtained from a study of T cell changes during pregnancy in multiple sclerosis. This clone came up once. Repertoires were generated with immunoSEQ multiplex PCR, while TCRdb's copy carries only in-frame clones and drops some. The sample has 65,000 to 85,000 clones, around 90% seen once; the top ten hold 0.29%. Germline V gene lookup returns CDR1 MNHEY and CDR2 SMNVEV (reference sequence). V dropped 2 bases and J dropped 2 bases, with 10 bases sitting between them. The CDR3 is 15 residues long. The specimen comprised CD4+ T cells from peripheral blood mononuclear cells, sampled after pregnancy. The sequence was obtained from a female donor with multiple sclerosis, enrolled in a pregnancy study. J is TRBJ1-5 and V is TRBV27; D gene unclear. The chain's CDR3 is CASSLGGRGNQPQHF. In DNA, the CDR3 is TGTGCCAGCAGTTTAGGAGGGCGAGGCAATCAGCCCCAGCATTTT.